What follows are 21 T cell receptor beta chains derived from one specimen sequenced in a study of low-dose radiotherapy and immunotherapy resistance in tumors. The time point denotes: before trial treatment. TRAV- and TRBV-specific primers were used for first-strand cDNA, which covered alpha and beta chains. The PCR that amplified TCRs ran for 15 to 25 cycles, relying on a constant-region primer and a V-primer adapter. TCRdb recomputed calls from the reads with MiXCR, one row per CDR3 protein. Found here are about 71,000 distinct CDR3 sequences, more than 25% of them singletons; the top ten hold roughly 11%. This specimen consisted of PBMCs, obtained before treatment. The receptors shown here come from a female donor with ovarian cancer.

This clonotype was picked up many times. V is TRBV9 and J is TRBJ1-1; tentative D call: TRBD1 (5 bases). The CDR3 spans 13 residues. CDR1 is SGDLS and CDR2 is YYNGEE in the germline V gene. V was pared by 0 bases and J by 3 bases, with 6 bases between. CDR3 region: CASSVGQYTEAFF. For the CDR3, the DNA is TGTGCCAGCAGCGTAGGACAGTACACTGAAGCTTTCTTT.

Many counts were recorded for this clonotype. A read error may account for a junction end that differs from germline. The chain employs TRBV5-1 and TRBJ2-2; tentative D call: TRBD2 (5 bases). Germline V CDR1 and CDR2: SGHRS, YFSETQ. The CDR3 totals 16 residues. CDR3 nucleotides: TGCTCCAGCAGCCGAGACGGCGGGCGAGGCACCGGGGAGCTGTTTTTT. Its translation: CSSSRDGGRGTGELFF.

A few counts support this clonotype. This chain connects TRBV20-1 to TRBJ2-1; TRBD2 aligns across 9 bases. Trimming removed 0 bases from V and 9 bases from J; junction bases left unmatched: 15. Germline V CDR1 and CDR2: DFQATT, SNEGSKA (reference sequence). The CDR3 is made up of 17 amino acids. The CDR3 region has the DNA TGCAGTGCTAGAGATATAGGGGCGGGAGGGCCCGGGAGTGAGCAGTTCTTC. Translated, it gives CSARDIGAGGPGSEQFF.

This clonotype was detected ten times or more. This sequence joins TRBV29-1 and TRBJ2-1, with 9 nucleotides matching TRBD2. Trimming took 1 base from V and 13 from J; bases not matched to a gene: 2. CDR1 SQVTM and CDR2 ANQGSEA come from the germline V gene. The CDR3 extends over 11 amino acids. DNA of the CDR3: TGCAGCGTTGAAGTAGCGGGGGTTCAGTTCTTC. The encoded protein is CSVEVAGVQFF.

The rearrangement links TRBV2 to TRBJ2-7; D unresolved. Trimming stripped 3 bases from V and 5 bases from J, with 8 bases between. Per germline, CDR1 SNHLY and CDR2 FYNNEI. The CDR3 covers 12 residues. CDR3 DNA: TGTGCCAGCAGTGAGGAGATCCACGAGCAGTACTTC. The encoded protein is CASSEEIHEQYF.

In this sample, this clonotype turned up a few times. The rearrangement joins TRBV2 to TRBJ1-2, with a weak D call TRBD1 (6 bases). CDR3 length: 13 residues. Per the germline V gene, CDR1 is SNHLY and CDR2 is FYNNEI. Trimming removed 3 bases from V and 5 bases from J, with 10 bases in between. The CDR3 DNA sequence: TGTGCCAGCAGTGATCAGGGGCGATATGGCTACACCTTC. The encoded protein is CASSDQGRYGYTF.

The rearrangement uses TRBV20-1 and TRBJ2-5; 7 bases fit TRBD2. V dropped 0 bases and J dropped 4; count of bases not matched to a gene: 11. This CDR3 spans 16 amino acids. Germline V gene sequence: CDR1 DFQATT, CDR2 SNEGSKA (reference sequence). The CDR3 loop is CSARDHKRGRGETQYF. The CDR3 DNA reads TGCAGTGCTAGAGATCACAAGCGGGGAAGGGGAGAGACCCAGTACTTC.

This clonotype was seen more than once but under ten times. The J gene is TRBJ2-1, the V gene TRBV11-2, with TRBD2 matching over 10 bases. Germline CDR1 reads SGHAT; CDR2 reads FQNNGV. This CDR3 has 15 residues. Trimming took 4 bases from V and 5 from J; bases not matched to a gene: 5. The CDR3 reads CASSSLAGVNNEQFF. The CDR3 DNA sequence: TGTGCCAGCAGCTCTCTAGCGGGAGTCAACAATGAGCAGTTCTTC.

This clonotype has at least ten counts. The chain employs TRBV7-3 and TRBJ2-7, with D perhaps matching TRBD1 (5 bases). This CDR3 region has 15 residues. V was cut by 2 bases and J by 3 bases, with 14 bases left in between. Germline V gene sequence: CDR1 SGHTA, CDR2 FQGTGA. CDR3 sequence (DNA): TGTGCCAGCAGCTTACAGGGCGGAGTTTTCTACGAGCAGTACTTC. This sequence encodes CASSLQGGVFYEQYF.

This clonotype was seen ten or more times. The genes are TRBV19 and TRBJ2-1; no firm D call. Per the germline V gene, CDR1 is LNHDA and CDR2 is SQIVND (reference sequence). This CDR3 has 12 amino acids. Trimming removed 2 bases from V and 5 bases from J, with 4 bases in between. This chain's CDR3 is CASSINNNEQFF. DNA of the CDR3: TGTGCCAGTAGTATAAACAACAATGAGCAGTTCTTC. Using reference TRBV19 and TRBJ2-1 for the parts outside the CDR3, the full variable domain is DGGITQSPKYLFRKEGQNVTLSCEQNLNHDAMYWYRQDPGQGLRLIYYSQIVNDFQKGDIAEGYSVSREKKESFPLTVTSAQKNPTAFYLCASSINNNEQFFGPGTRLTVL.

The sample holds one count of this clonotype. The chain joins TRBV30 to TRBJ1-5; 7 bases fit TRBD1. Germline CDR1 reads GTSNPN; CDR2 reads SVGIG (reference sequence). V lost 2 bases, J lost 3 bases, and 7 bases stayed unmatched. The CDR3 totals 15 residues. The CDR3 DNA follows: TGTGCCTGGAGTAGGGGGGACAGATCCAATCAGCCCCAGCATTTT. Protein: CAWSRGDRSNQPQHF.

This clonotype has a handful of counts. The chain recombines TRBV3-1 with TRBJ2-7; D is possibly TRBD2 (7 bases). Trimming cost V 4 bases and J 5 bases, with 18 bases left between them. Germline CDR1 is LGHDT and CDR2 is YNNKEL (reference sequence). The CDR3 extends over 15 amino acids. CDR3 residues: CASSPRSGDIHEQYF. The DNA for the CDR3 is TGTGCCAGCAGCCCCCGGAGCGGGGACATCCACGAGCAGTACTTC.

At least ten counts were recorded for this clonotype. The chain has TRBV6-2 or TRBV6-3 and TRBJ2-7, with TRBD1 identical over 9 bases. The CDR3 extends over 16 amino acids. The germline V gene encodes CDR1 MNHEY and CDR2 SVGEGT. With V trimmed by 5 bases and J by 1 base, 9 bases remained unmatched. The CDR3 is CASSGGRDRASYEQYF. The CDR3 nucleotides are TGTGCCAGCAGTGGTGGTAGGGACAGGGCGTCCTACGAGCAGTACTTC.

A word on this clonotype: A far larger clone is one nucleotide away, so this likely arose from a read error. This chain joins TRBV7-2 and TRBJ2-1; TRBD2 agrees at 11 bases. CDR1 and CDR2 from the germline V gene are SGHTA and FQGNSA. The CDR3 has 15 residues. The CDR3 bases are TGCGCCAGCAGTCTTACTAGCGGGAGAGTCCACGAGCAGTTCTTC. The encoded protein is CASSLTSGRVHEQFF.

Ten or more counts support this clonotype. This chain connects TRBV15 to TRBJ2-1, with 7 bases identical to TRBD2. The germline V gene has CDR1 LNHNV and CDR2 YYDKDF (reference sequence). The CDR3 is 16 amino acids. V shed 0 bases, J shed 7 bases, and the junction held 9 bases outside the gene matches. As DNA, the CDR3 is TGTGCCACCAGCAGAGATCTAGGCGGGAGCGTTAATGAGCAGTTCTTC. The encoded protein is CATSRDLGGSVNEQFF.

This clonotype came up many times. The chain couples TRBV6-2 or TRBV6-3 to TRBJ1-5; 8 nucleotides line up with TRBD1. V shed 7 bases and J 3 bases; nucleotides not matched to a gene: 14. Germline V lookup: CDR1 MNHEY, CDR2 SVGEGT. CDR3 length equals 17 residues. The DNA of the CDR3 is TGTGCCAGCACCCAAGGCCCCGGGACAGGCTTCAATCAGCCCCAGCATTTT. Protein sequence: CASTQGPGTGFNQPQHF.

In its sample, this clonotype was seen many times. In DNA form, the CDR3 reads TGCAGTGCTAGATCTGGGTCTGGGCACGAGCAGTACTTC. Its protein is CSARSGSGHEQYF. The J gene is TRBJ2-7, the V gene TRBV20-1; no firm D call. The CDR3 has 13 residues. V lost 2 bases and J lost 5, with 13 bases in between. Germline CDR1 and CDR2: DFQATT and SNEGSKA (reference sequence).

This clonotype has at least ten counts. The chain joins TRBV7-9 to TRBJ2-5; D is perhaps TRBD2 (6 bases). The germline CDR1 and CDR2 sequences are SEHNR and FQNEAQ (reference sequence). The CDR3 runs 13 residues. Trimming cost V 4 bases and J 5 bases, with 11 bases left between them. The CDR3 DNA reads TGTGCCAGCAGCTACGGGAGTCAGGAGACCCAGTACTTC. Translating it yields CASSYGSQETQYF.

This clonotype was observed at least ten times. The chain links TRBV20-1 to TRBJ2-3; 7 nucleotides align to TRBD2. Germline V gene sequence: CDR1 DFQATT, CDR2 SNEGSKA (reference sequence). The CDR3 is 16 amino acids. Trimming removed 3 bases from V and 6 bases from J; junction bases left unmatched: 15. CDR3 bases: TGCAGTGCTAGCGGCGTCTGGGCGGGGGTCAGGGATACGCAGTATTTT. Translated: CSASGVWAGVRDTQYF.

This clonotype was seen repeatedly, ten times or more. The DNA of the CDR3 is TGTGCCAGCAGCCTTACTAGCGGATCCTACAATGAGCAGTTCTTC. Translated: CASSLTSGSYNEQFF. The chain uses TRBV12-3 or TRBV12-4 and TRBJ2-1; 8 bases line up with TRBD2. The CDR3 has 15 amino acids. Trimming removed 6 bases from V and 1 base from J; junction bases left unmatched: 5.

A word on this clonotype: With only one base between it and a far larger clone, this is likely a read error. The J gene is TRBJ2-5, the V gene TRBV6-6; 12 nucleotides match TRBD2. The CDR3 consists of 16 residues. The germline gives CDR1 MNHNY, CDR2 SVGAGI (reference sequence). V shed 5 bases and J 2 bases; nucleotides not matched to a gene: 6. CDR3 DNA sequence: TGTGCCAGCAGTGCTAGCGGGGGGGAATCTCAAGAGACCCAGTACTTC. Translating gives CASSASGGESQETQYF.